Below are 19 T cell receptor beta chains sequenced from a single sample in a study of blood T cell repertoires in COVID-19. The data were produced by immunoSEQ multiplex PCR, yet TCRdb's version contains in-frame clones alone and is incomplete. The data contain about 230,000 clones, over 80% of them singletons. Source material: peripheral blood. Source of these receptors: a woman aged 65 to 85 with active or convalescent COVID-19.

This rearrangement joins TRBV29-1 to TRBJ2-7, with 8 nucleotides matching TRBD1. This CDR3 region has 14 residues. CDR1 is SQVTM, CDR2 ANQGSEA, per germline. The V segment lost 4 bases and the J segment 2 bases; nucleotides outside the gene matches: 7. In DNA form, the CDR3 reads TGCAGCGTTGCCCCGGACAGGGAGCCCTACGAGCAGTACTTC. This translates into CSVAPDREPYEQYF.

Here the CDR3 reads CASSKSSYNEQFF. The CDR3, as DNA: TGTGCCAGCAGTAAGAGCTCCTACAATGAGCAGTTCTTC. This chain joins TRBV27 and TRBJ2-1, with D hard to call. The germline V gene encodes CDR1 MNHEY and CDR2 SMNVEV (reference sequence). Trimming stripped 5 bases from V and 0 bases from J, with 5 bases between. This CDR3 is built from 13 residues.

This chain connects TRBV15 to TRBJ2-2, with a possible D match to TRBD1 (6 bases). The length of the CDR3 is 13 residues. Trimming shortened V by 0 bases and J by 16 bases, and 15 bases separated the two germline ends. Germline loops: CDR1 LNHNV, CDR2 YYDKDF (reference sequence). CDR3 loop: CATSRERTGQRFF. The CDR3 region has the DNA TGTGCCACCAGCAGAGAGCGGACGGGACAACGGTTTTTT.

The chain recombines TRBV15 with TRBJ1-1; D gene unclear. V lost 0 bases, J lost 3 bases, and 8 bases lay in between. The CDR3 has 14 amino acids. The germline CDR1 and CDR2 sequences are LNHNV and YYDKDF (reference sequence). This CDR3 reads CATSREGRDTEAFF. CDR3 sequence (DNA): TGTGCCACCAGCAGAGAGGGGAGGGACACTGAAGCTTTCTTT. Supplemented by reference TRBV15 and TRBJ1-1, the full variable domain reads DAMVIQNPRYQVTQFGKPVTLSCSQTLNHNVMYWYQQKSSQAPKLLFHYYDKDFNNEADTPDNFQSRRPNTSFCFLDIRSPGLGDTAMYLCATSREGRDTEAFFGQGTRLTVV.

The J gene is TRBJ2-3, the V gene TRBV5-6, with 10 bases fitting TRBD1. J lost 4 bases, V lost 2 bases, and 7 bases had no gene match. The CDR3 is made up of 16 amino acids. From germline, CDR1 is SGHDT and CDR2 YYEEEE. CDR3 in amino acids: CASSLITGTGADTQYF. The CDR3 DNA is TGTGCCAGCAGCTTAATAACCGGGACAGGGGCAGATACGCAGTATTTT.

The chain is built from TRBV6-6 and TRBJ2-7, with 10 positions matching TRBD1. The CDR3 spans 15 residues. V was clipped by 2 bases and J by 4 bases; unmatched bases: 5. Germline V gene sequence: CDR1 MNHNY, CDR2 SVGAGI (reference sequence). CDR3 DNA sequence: TGTGCCAGCAGTTACGATAGACAGGGGGCTTACGAGCAGTACTTC. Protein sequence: CASSYDRQGAYEQYF.

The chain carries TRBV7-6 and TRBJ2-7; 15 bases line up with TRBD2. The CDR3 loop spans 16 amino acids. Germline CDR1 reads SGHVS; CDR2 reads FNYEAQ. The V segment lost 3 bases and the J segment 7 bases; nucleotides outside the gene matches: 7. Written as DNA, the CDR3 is TGTGCCAGCAGCTTCGGACTAGCGGGAGGGTCTAGGGAGCAGTACTTC. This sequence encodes CASSFGLAGGSREQYF.

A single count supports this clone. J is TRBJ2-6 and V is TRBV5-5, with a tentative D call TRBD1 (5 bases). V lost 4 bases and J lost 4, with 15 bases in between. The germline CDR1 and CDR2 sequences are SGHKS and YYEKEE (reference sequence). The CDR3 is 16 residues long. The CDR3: CASSVAGFFGANVLTF. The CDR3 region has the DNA TGTGCCAGCAGCGTCGCAGGGTTTTTCGGGGCCAACGTCCTGACTTTC.

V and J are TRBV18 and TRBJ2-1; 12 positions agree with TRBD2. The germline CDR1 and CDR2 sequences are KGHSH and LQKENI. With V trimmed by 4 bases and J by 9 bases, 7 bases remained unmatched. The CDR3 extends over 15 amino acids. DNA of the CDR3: TGTGCCAGCTCACAGACTAGCGGGGGTAAGGGTGAGCAGTTCTTC. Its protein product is CASSQTSGGKGEQFF.

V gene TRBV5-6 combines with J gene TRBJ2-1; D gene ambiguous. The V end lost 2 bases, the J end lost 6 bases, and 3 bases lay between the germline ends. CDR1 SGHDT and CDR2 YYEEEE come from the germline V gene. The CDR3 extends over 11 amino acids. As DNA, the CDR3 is TGTGCCAGCAGCTTCTCCAATGAGCAGTTCTTC. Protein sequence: CASSFSNEQFF.

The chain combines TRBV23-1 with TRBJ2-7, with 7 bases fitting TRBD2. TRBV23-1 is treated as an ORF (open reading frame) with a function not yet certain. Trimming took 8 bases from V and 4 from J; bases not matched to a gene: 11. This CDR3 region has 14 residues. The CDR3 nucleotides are TGCGCCAGCGCCGACGCGGGAGAGAGGTACGAGCAGTACTTC. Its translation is CASADAGERYEQYF.

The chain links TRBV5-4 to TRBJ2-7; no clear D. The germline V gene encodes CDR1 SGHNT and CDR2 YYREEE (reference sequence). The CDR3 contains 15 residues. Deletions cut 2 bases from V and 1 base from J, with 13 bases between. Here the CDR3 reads CASSFGGSRSYEQYF. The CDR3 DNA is TGTGCCAGCAGCTTTGGCGGTTCCCGATCCTACGAGCAGTACTTC. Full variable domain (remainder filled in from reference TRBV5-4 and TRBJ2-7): ETGVTQSPTHLIKTRGQQVTLRCSSQSGHNTVSWYQQALGQGPQFIFQYYREEENGRGNFPPRFSGLQFPNYSSELNVNALELDDSALYLCASSFGGSRSYEQYFGPGTRLTVT.

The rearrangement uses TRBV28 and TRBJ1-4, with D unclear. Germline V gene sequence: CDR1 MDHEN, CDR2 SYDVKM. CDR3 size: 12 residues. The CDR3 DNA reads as TGTGCAGGGAGAGGCGGAGGTGAAAAACTGTTTTTT. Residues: CAGRGGGEKLFF. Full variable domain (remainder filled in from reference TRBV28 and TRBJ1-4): DVKVTQSSRYLVKRTGEKVFLECVQDMDHENMFWYRQDPGLGLRLIYFSYDVKMKEKGDIPEGYSVSREKKERFSLILESASTNQTSMYLCAGRGGGEKLFFGSGTQLSVL.

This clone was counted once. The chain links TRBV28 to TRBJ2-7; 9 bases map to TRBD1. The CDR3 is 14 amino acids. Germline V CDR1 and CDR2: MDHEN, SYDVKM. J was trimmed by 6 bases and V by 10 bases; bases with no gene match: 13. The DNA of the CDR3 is TGTGCCATCCGTACCGGGACAGGGACAGGCGAGCAGTACTTC. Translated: CAIRTGTGTGEQYF. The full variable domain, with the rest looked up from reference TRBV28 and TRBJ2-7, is DVKVTQSSRYLVKRTGEKVFLECVQDMDHENMFWYRQDPGLGLRLIYFSYDVKMKEKGDIPEGYSVSREKKERFSLILESASTNQTSMYLCAIRTGTGTGEQYFGPGTRLTVT.

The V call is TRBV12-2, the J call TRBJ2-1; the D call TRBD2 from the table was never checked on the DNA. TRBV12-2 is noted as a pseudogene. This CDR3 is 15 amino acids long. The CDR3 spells CASRPIRVSYNEQFF. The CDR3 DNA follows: TGTGCAAGTCGCCCTATCCGGGTCTCCTACAATGAGCAGTTCTTC.

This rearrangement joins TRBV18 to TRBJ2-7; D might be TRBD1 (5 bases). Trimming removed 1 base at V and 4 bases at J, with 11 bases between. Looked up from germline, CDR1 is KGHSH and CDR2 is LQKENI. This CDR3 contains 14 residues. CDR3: CASSPHAGQYEQYF. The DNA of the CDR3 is TGTGCCAGCTCACCACACGCAGGGCAGTACGAGCAGTACTTC.

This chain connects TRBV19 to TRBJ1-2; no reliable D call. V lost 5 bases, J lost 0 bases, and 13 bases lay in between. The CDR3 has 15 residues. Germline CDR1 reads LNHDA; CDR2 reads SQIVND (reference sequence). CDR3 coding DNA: TGTGCCAGTAGTTTGCCGACGGGTGCTAACTATGGCTACACCTTC. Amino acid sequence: CASSLPTGANYGYTF.

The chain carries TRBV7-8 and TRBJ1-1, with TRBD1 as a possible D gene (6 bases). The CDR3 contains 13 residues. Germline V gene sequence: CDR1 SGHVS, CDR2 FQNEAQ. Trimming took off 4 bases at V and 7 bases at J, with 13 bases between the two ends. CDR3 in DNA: TGTGCCAGCAGCTCGTTACAGGGAAATGAAGCTTTCTTT. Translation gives CASSSLQGNEAFF.

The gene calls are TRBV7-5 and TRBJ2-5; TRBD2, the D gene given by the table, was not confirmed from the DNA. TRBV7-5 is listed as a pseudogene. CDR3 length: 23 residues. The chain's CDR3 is CVRSLRGRPTPSRENSGWETQYF. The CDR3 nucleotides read TGTGTCAGAAGCTTAAGGGGGAGACCCACCCCATCGCGGGAGAACTCGGGTTGGGAGACCCAGTACTTC.